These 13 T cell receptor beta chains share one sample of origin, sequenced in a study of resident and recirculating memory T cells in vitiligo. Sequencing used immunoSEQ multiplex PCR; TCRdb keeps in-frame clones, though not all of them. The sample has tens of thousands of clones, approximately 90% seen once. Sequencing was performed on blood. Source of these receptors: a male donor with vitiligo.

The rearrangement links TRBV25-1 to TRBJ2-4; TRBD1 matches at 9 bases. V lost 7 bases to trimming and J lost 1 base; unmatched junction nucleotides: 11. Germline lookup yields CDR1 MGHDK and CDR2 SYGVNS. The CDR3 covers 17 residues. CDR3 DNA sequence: TGTGCCAGCATGGGGGTCCGACAGGGGGTGGCCAAAAACATTCAGTACTTC. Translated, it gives CASMGVRQGVAKNIQYF.

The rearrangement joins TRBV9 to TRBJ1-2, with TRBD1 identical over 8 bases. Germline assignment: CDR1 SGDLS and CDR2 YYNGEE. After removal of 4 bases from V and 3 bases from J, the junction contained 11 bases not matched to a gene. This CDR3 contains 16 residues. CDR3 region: CASSIKQGESYYGYTF. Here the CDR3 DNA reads TGTGCCAGCAGCATAAAACAGGGGGAAAGTTACTATGGCTACACCTTC.

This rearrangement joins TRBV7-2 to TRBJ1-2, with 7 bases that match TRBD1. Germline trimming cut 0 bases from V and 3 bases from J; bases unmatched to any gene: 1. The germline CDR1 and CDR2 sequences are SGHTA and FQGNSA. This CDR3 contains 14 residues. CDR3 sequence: CASSLARGDYGYTF. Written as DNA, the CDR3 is TGTGCCAGCAGCTTAGCCAGGGGGGACTATGGCTACACCTTC.

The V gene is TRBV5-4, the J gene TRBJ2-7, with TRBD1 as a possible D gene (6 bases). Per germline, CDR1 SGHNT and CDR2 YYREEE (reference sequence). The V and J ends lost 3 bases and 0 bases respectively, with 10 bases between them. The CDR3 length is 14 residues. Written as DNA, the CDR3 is TGTGCCAGCAGCTCCGGGACAACCTCCTACGAGCAGTACTTC. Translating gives CASSSGTTSYEQYF. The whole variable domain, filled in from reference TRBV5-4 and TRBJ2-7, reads ETGVTQSPTHLIKTRGQQVTLRCSSQSGHNTVSWYQQALGQGPQFIFQYYREEENGRGNFPPRFSGLQFPNYSSELNVNALELDDSALYLCASSSGTTSYEQYFGPGTRLTVT.

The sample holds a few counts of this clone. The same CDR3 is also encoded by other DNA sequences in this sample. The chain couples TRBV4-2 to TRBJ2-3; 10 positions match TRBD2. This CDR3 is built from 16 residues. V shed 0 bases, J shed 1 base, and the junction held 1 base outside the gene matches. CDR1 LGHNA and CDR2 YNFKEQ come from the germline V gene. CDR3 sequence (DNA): TGTGCCAGCAGCCAAGATCTAGCGGGGGGCACAGATACGCAGTATTTT. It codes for CASSQDLAGGTDTQYF.

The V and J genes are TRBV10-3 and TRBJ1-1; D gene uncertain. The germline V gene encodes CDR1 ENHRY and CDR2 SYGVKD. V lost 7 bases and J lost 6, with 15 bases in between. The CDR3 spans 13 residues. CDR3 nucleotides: TGTGCCATCACTACGAATATGGGCGCTGAAGCTTTCTTT. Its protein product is CAITTNMGAEAFF.

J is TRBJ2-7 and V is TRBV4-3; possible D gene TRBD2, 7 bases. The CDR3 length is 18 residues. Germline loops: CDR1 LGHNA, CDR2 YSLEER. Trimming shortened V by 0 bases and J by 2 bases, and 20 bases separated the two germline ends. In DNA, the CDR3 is TGCGCCAGCAGCCAAGATAGGGGGGGGGCGACGGTGACCTACGAGCAGTACTTC. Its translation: CASSQDRGGATVTYEQYF.

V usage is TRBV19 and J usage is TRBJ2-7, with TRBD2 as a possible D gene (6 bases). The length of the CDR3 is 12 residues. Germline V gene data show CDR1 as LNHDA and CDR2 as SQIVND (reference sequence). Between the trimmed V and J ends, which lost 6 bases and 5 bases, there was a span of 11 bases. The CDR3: CASSGSRNEQYF. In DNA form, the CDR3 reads TGTGCCAGTAGCGGGAGTCGCAACGAGCAGTACTTC. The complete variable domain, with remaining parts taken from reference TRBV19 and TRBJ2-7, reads DGGITQSPKYLFRKEGQNVTLSCEQNLNHDAMYWYRQDPGQGLRLIYYSQIVNDFQKGDIAEGYSVSREKKESFPLTVTSAQKNPTAFYLCASSGSRNEQYFGPGTRLTVT.

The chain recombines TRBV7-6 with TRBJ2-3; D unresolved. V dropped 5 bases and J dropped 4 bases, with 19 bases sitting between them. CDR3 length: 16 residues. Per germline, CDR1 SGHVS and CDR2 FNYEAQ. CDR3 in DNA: TGTGCCAGCAGCCCCTGGCCCCCAATCAACCCAGATACGCAGTATTTT. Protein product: CASSPWPPINPDTQYF.

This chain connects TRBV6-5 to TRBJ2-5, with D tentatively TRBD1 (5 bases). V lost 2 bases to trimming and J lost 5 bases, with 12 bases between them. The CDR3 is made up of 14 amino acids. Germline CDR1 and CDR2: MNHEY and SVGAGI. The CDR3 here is CASSYGHTAETQYF. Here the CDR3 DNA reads TGTGCCAGCAGTTACGGACACACGGCGGAGACCCAGTACTTC.

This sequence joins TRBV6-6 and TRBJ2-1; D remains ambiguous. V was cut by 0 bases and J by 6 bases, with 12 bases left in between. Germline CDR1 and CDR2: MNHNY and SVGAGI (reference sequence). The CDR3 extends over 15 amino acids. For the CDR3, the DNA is TGTGCCAGCAGTTACTCTCTGGGCTTCGTCAATGAGCAGTTCTTC. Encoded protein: CASSYSLGFVNEQFF.

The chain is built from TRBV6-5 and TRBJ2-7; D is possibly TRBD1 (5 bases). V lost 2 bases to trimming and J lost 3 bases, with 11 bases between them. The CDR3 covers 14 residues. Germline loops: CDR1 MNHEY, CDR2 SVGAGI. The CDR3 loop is CASSYVDRGYEQYF. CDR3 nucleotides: TGTGCCAGCAGTTACGTCGATAGGGGCTACGAGCAGTACTTC.

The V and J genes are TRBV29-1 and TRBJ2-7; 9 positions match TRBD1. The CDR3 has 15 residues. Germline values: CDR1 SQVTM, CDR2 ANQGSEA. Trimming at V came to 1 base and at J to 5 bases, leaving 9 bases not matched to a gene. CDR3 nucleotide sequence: TGCAGCGTTGAAGGGAGGACAGGGGCCCGACACGAGCAGTACTTC. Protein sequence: CSVEGRTGARHEQYF.